These 22 T cell receptor beta chains were sequenced from one sample in a study of somatic mutations in cytotoxic T cells in rheumatoid arthritis. TCRdb's copy holds only in-frame clones and misses some; the assay was immunoSEQ multiplex PCR. The data contain about 16,000 clones, approximately 80% of them seen just once; the ten biggest clones take up 10% to 15%. The sequencing input was CD8+ T cells sorted from blood. These receptors were taken from an adult with rheumatoid arthritis.

The chain employs TRBV5-4 and TRBJ2-7; D not resolved. Germline V gene sequence: CDR1 SGHNT, CDR2 YYREEE (reference sequence). The CDR3 is made up of 12 amino acids. V gave up 0 bases and J gave up 5 bases, with 6 bases separating them. CDR3 amino acids: CASSLGTDEQYV. CDR3 bases: TGTGCCAGCAGCTTGGGGACCGACGAGCAGTACGTC.

The V and J genes are TRBV29-1 and TRBJ2-7; weak D call: TRBD1 (6 bases). CDR3 length: 18 residues. V was cut by 4 bases and J by 0 bases, with 25 bases left in between. Germline V gene sequence: CDR1 SQVTM, CDR2 ANQGSEA. CDR3 residues: CSVVSYNPGAKSSYEQYF. The CDR3 coding sequence is TGCAGCGTTGTATCGTATAATCCAGGGGCGAAGAGCTCCTACGAGCAGTACTTC.

V gene TRBV6-1 combines with J gene TRBJ2-7; a weak D match, TRBD1 (5 bases). Trimming removed 2 bases from V and 6 bases from J, with 8 bases in between. Germline lookup yields CDR1 MNHNS and CDR2 SASEGT. This CDR3 is 12 amino acids long. Here the CDR3 DNA reads TGTGCCAGCAGTGAACCAGGGTCCGAGCAGTACGTC. The encoded protein is CASSEPGSEQYV.

The chain couples TRBV27 to TRBJ2-2; D gene uncertain. V lost 2 bases and J 2 bases, leaving 6 bases between the germline ends. The germline V gene encodes CDR1 MNHEY and CDR2 SMNVEV (reference sequence). The CDR3 sequence is 14 residues long. The chain's CDR3 is CASSLGQNTGELFF. DNA for the CDR3: TGTGCCAGCAGTTTAGGGCAAAACACCGGGGAGCTGTTTTTT.

The chain combines TRBV11-2 with TRBJ1-5; 7 bases map to TRBD1. V shed 5 bases, J shed 4 bases, and the junction held 8 bases outside the gene matches. Germline CDR1 is SGHAT and CDR2 is FQNNGV. This CDR3 is built from 15 residues. The DNA of the CDR3 is TGTGCCAGCAGCCCCGACAGGGATGGAAATCAGCCCCAGCATTTT. This translates into CASSPDRDGNQPQHF.

This chain links TRBV28 with TRBJ1-6, with a weak D call TRBD1 (5 bases). This CDR3 is 15 amino acids long. The germline V and J ends were trimmed by 6 bases and 0 bases, with 9 bases remaining between them. The germline V gene has CDR1 MDHEN and CDR2 SYDVKM. In DNA, the CDR3 is TGTGCCAGCAGGGACACTAGCTCCTATAATTCACCCCTCCACTTT. As protein: CASRDTSSYNSPLHF.

The chain is built from TRBV6-4 and TRBJ2-2; TRBD1 aligns across 7 bases. The CDR3 consists of 15 residues. The germline V gene has CDR1 MRHNA and CDR2 SNTAGT. The V gene end was trimmed by 4 bases and the J gene end by 2 bases; junction bases not matched to a gene: 4. CDR3 DNA sequence: TGTGCCAGCAGTGCTGGGACAGATAACACCGGGGAGCTGTTTTTT. Amino acid sequence: CASSAGTDNTGELFF.

This clone has a single count. This sequence joins TRBV5-6 and TRBJ2-5; unclear D gene. The J call may be in error: the DNA end matches TRBJ2-7 better. This CDR3 contains 17 residues. CDR1 is SGHDT and CDR2 is YYEEEE in the germline V gene. In nucleotides, the CDR3 is TGTGCCAGCAGCTTGGTACCGTCATATTCACCAAGGTACGAGCAGTACTTC. Its protein product is CASSLVPSYSPRYEQYF.

The chain joins TRBV1 to TRBJ2-1; the DNA was not compared with TRBD1, the D call given in the table. TRBV1 is termed a pseudogene. This CDR3 contains 15 residues. The chain's CDR3 is CTSSQVPDRWNEQFF. CDR3 sequence (DNA): TGCACCAGCAGCCAAGTACCGGACAGGTGGAATGAGCAGTTCTTC.

The J gene is TRBJ2-3, the V gene TRBV6-5; 7 nucleotides agree with TRBD1. Germline V lookup: CDR1 MNHEY, CDR2 SVGAGI. Trimming at V came to 5 bases and at J to 2 bases, leaving 7 bases not matched to a gene. The CDR3 sequence is 15 residues long. The CDR3 loop reads CASSTSGGYTDTQYF. The CDR3 coding sequence is TGTGCCAGCAGTACATCAGGGGGTTACACAGATACGCAGTATTTT.

V gene TRBV29-1 combines with J gene TRBJ2-5, with D perhaps matching TRBD1 (5 bases). Germline loops: CDR1 SQVTM, CDR2 ANQGSEA. The CDR3 is 14 amino acids. V gave up 0 bases and J gave up 4 bases, with 12 bases separating them. DNA for the CDR3: TGCAGCGTTGAAGATCCAGGGTGGCCAGAGACCCAGTACTTC. As protein: CSVEDPGWPETQYF.

This clone occurred a few times. This chain links TRBV30 with TRBJ1-1; 7 bases map to TRBD1. Looked up from germline, CDR1 is GTSNPN and CDR2 is SVGIG (reference sequence). J gave up 8 bases and V 7 bases, and 4 bases lay outside the gene matches. The CDR3 is 10 amino acids. The CDR3 protein is CAFMDREAFF. The CDR3 DNA is TGTGCCTTCATGGACAGGGAAGCTTTCTTT.

The rearrangement uses TRBV4-2 and TRBJ1-5, with 8 bases lining up with TRBD1. This CDR3 is 15 amino acids long. V dropped 4 bases and J dropped 2; count of bases not matched to a gene: 4. The germline V gene encodes CDR1 LGHNA and CDR2 YNFKEQ. The CDR3 sequence is CASSPSGQGNQPQHF. The CDR3 bases are TGTGCCAGCAGCCCCTCGGGACAGGGCAATCAGCCCCAGCATTTT.

The chain uses TRBV9 and TRBJ1-6; the D gene is possibly TRBD1 (6 bases). Trimming left V 0 bases short and J 8 bases short, with 12 bases between. CDR3 length: 15 amino acids. CDR1 is SGDLS and CDR2 is YYNGEE in the germline V gene. The CDR3 here is CASSVVGTQDSPLHF. The CDR3 DNA reads TGTGCCAGCAGCGTAGTTGGGACACAAGATTCACCCCTCCACTTT.

This clone has only one observation. The gene calls are TRBV7-8 and TRBJ2-5; D assignment may be TRBD1 or TRBD2 (6 bases each). Trimming took 1 base from V and 6 from J, leaving 15 bases between them. Germline lookup yields CDR1 SGHVS and CDR2 FQNEAQ. The CDR3 spans 15 residues. CDR3 DNA sequence: TGTGCCAGCAGCTTAGTTAGGGGGGCGGAAAAGACCCAGTACTTC. This sequence encodes CASSLVRGAEKTQYF.

The V gene is TRBV30, the J gene TRBJ1-4, with 12 bases aligning to TRBD1. V dropped 0 bases and J dropped 7; count of bases not matched to a gene: 3. The CDR3 covers 15 residues. Germline CDR1 GTSNPN, CDR2 SVGIG (reference sequence). CDR3 in amino acids: CAWSVMGQGAEKLFF. The DNA of the CDR3 is TGTGCCTGGAGTGTAATGGGACAGGGGGCTGAAAAACTGTTTTTT.

This chain uses TRBV7-9 with TRBJ2-7; possibly TRBD1 for D (6 bases). Trimming left V 2 bases short and J 2 bases short, with 7 bases between. CDR1 is SEHNR, CDR2 FQNEAQ, per germline (reference sequence). CDR3 size: 13 residues. The CDR3 bases are TGTGCCAGCAGCTTACGGGACACCTACGAGCAGTACTTC. This codes for CASSLRDTYEQYF. Looking up the rest from reference TRBV7-9 and TRBJ2-7 gives the full variable domain: DTGVSQNPRHKITKRGQNVTFRCDPISEHNRLYWYRQTLGQGPEFLTYFQNEAQLEKSRLLSDRFSAERPKGSFSTLEIQRTEQGDSAMYLCASSLRDTYEQYFGPGTRLTVT.

CDR3 DNA: TGTGCCAGTAGCCCAGGGCAGAAGAATCAGCCCCAGCATTTT. It encodes CASSPGQKNQPQHF. The chain carries TRBV19 and TRBJ1-5; TRBD1 is a possible D gene (5 bases). Germline V lookup: CDR1 LNHDA, CDR2 SQIVND (reference sequence). The CDR3 runs 14 residues. Trimming cost V 6 bases and J 4 bases, with 13 bases left between them.

The chain is built from TRBV5-1 and TRBJ1-5, with 9 bases matching TRBD1. The CDR3 length is 17 residues. Germline V CDR1 and CDR2: SGHRS, YFSETQ. J was trimmed by 2 bases and V by 3 bases; bases with no gene match: 9. The CDR3 DNA reads TGCGCCAGCAGCTACCCGCCGGACAGGGGTGGCAATCAGCCCCAGCATTTT. Its translation: CASSYPPDRGGNQPQHF.

The chain is built from TRBV18 and TRBJ1-1, with no clear D. CDR1 is KGHSH and CDR2 is LQKENI in the germline V gene. V was shortened by 4 bases and J by 1 base, with 19 bases between the two germline ends. This CDR3 contains 17 residues. CDR3 protein: CASSLLDPRQPNTEAFF. The CDR3 DNA is TGTGCCAGCTCACTCCTAGACCCGAGGCAGCCGAACACTGAAGCTTTCTTT.

V gene TRBV5-5 combines with J gene TRBJ1-4; D is uncertain. The CDR3 runs 13 residues. Germline V CDR1 and CDR2: SGHKS, YYEKEE (reference sequence). V was pared by 6 bases and J by 5 bases, with 11 bases between. The CDR3 DNA reads as TGTGCCAGCAACCTCGACCTGAATGAAAAACTGTTTTTT. Its translation: CASNLDLNEKLFF.

This chain joins TRBV18 and TRBJ1-1; unclear D gene. CDR1 is KGHSH and CDR2 is LQKENI in the germline V gene. CDR3 length: 14 residues. V gave up 2 bases and J gave up 1 base, with 8 bases separating them. Written as DNA, the CDR3 is TGTGCCAGCTCACCAGGGAGTTGGAACACTGAAGCTTTCTTT. This gives the protein CASSPGSWNTEAFF.